The rows below give T cell receptor beta chains drawn from one sample of a study of vaccination and CD4 T cells after COVID-19. TCRdb re-analysed the PCR reads in MiXCR, keeping a single row per CDR3 protein. The sample includes 4,500 to 6,000 distinct CDR3 sequences, about 65% of them seen just once. These receptors have no identified antigens. Source material: CD4+ T cells from blood, cultured in vitro. Every receptor here comes from a human donor who had recovered from COVID-19. The CDR3 runs from the conserved cysteine through the conserved F or W. A D gene is named only where the DNA matches it firmly. Not every row has a clone size; where given, it reads once, few, many or a size class.

d_gene: TRBD1; abundance: -; j_gene: TRBJ2-7; v_gene: TRBV12-3/TRBV12-4; CDR3aa: CASKRQGSYEQYF; CDR3nt: TGTGCCAGCAAAAGACAGGGCTCCTACGAGCAGTACTTC
d_gene: -; abundance: few; j_gene: TRBJ1-5; v_gene: TRBV12-3/TRBV12-4; CDR3aa: CASSLALGGRPQHF; CDR3nt: TGTGCCAGCAGTTTAGCGCTGGGGGGACGGCCCCAGCATTTT
d_gene: -; abundance: -; j_gene: TRBJ2-6; v_gene: TRBV6-2/TRBV6-3; CDR3aa: CASIKAGANVLTF; CDR3nt: TGTGCCAGCATCAAGGCTGGGGCCAACGTCCTGACTTTC
d_gene: TRBD2; abundance: -; j_gene: TRBJ2-2; v_gene: TRBV20-1; CDR3aa: CSARPGTSGGTGELFF; CDR3nt: TGCAGTGCTAGGCCAGGGACTAGCGGGGGGACCGGGGAGCTGTTTTTT
d_gene: -; abundance: -; j_gene: TRBJ1-2; v_gene: TRBV28; CDR3aa: CASSLWFGLSSGYTF; CDR3nt: TGTGCCAGCAGTTTATGGTTCGGACTTTCCTCCGGCTACACCTTC
d_gene: -; abundance: few; j_gene: TRBJ1-6; v_gene: TRBV10-3; CDR3aa: CAISRDGSSYNSPLHF; CDR3nt: TGTGCCATCAGCAGGGACGGAAGCTCCTATAATTCACCCCTCCACTTT
d_gene: -; abundance: -; j_gene: TRBJ1-6; v_gene: TRBV6-1; CDR3aa: CASTGQSSYNSPLHF; CDR3nt: TGTGCCAGCACCGGACAGAGCTCCTATAATTCACCCCTCCACTTT
d_gene: -; abundance: -; j_gene: TRBJ2-1; v_gene: TRBV6-1; CDR3aa: CASSEVSHNEQFF; CDR3nt: TGTGCCAGCAGTGAAGTCAGTCACAATGAGCAGTTCTTC
d_gene: TRBD2; abundance: -; j_gene: TRBJ2-2; v_gene: TRBV6-1; CDR3aa: CASRNHALGLTNTGELFF; CDR3nt: TGTGCCAGCAGGAACCACGCCTTGGGACTAACGAACACCGGGGAGCTGTTTTTT
d_gene: TRBD1; abundance: -; j_gene: TRBJ1-1; v_gene: TRBV6-5; CDR3aa: CASSYPSGQGAGAFF; CDR3nt: TGTGCCAGCAGTTACCCCTCGGGACAGGGGGCGGGGGCTTTCTTT
d_gene: -; abundance: -; j_gene: TRBJ1-6; v_gene: TRBV6-1; CDR3aa: CASSENGFGKSPLHF; CDR3nt: TGTGCCAGCAGTGAAAACGGGTTCGGGAAATCACCCCTCCACTTT
d_gene: TRBD2; abundance: few; j_gene: TRBJ2-5; v_gene: TRBV5-1; CDR3aa: CASQTSGGETQYF; CDR3nt: TGCGCCAGCCAAACTAGCGGGGGAGAGACCCAGTACTTC
d_gene: -; abundance: -; j_gene: TRBJ1-2; v_gene: TRBV12-3/TRBV12-4; CDR3aa: CASRPGPGSVNYGYTF; CDR3nt: TGTGCCAGCAGGCCGGGCCCAGGTAGCGTCAACTATGGCTACACCTTC
d_gene: -; abundance: -; j_gene: TRBJ1-2; v_gene: TRBV7-9; CDR3aa: CASSRQENYGYTF; CDR3nt: TGTGCCAGCAGCCGACAGGAGAACTATGGCTACACCTTC
d_gene: -; abundance: -; j_gene: TRBJ1-2; v_gene: TRBV29-1; CDR3aa: CSAGWGNYGYTF; CDR3nt: TGCAGCGCCGGATGGGGGAACTATGGCTACACCTTC
d_gene: TRBD1; abundance: -; j_gene: TRBJ1-1; v_gene: TRBV24-1; CDR3aa: CATSGDRGRYIAEAFF; CDR3nt: TGTGCCACCAGTGGAGACAGGGGACGCTATATCGCTGAAGCTTTCTTT
d_gene: TRBD1; abundance: -; j_gene: TRBJ2-1; v_gene: TRBV6-2/TRBV6-3; CDR3aa: CASSPAGTDYNEQFF; CDR3nt: TGTGCCAGCAGCCCCGCCGGGACAGACTACAATGAGCAGTTCTTC
d_gene: TRBD2; abundance: -; j_gene: TRBJ2-3; v_gene: TRBV25-1; CDR3aa: CASSDTTSGILDTQYF; CDR3nt: TGTGCCAGCAGTGATACTACTAGCGGAATTCTAGATACGCAGTATTTT
d_gene: TRBD2; abundance: -; j_gene: TRBJ2-7; v_gene: TRBV7-9; CDR3aa: CASSRGGGREQYF; CDR3nt: TGTGCCAGCAGTCGCGGGGGAGGCCGAGAGCAGTACTTC
d_gene: -; abundance: -; j_gene: TRBJ1-2; v_gene: TRBV7-2; CDR3aa: CASSYDRRYGYTF; CDR3nt: TGTGCCAGCAGTTATGACCGGCGGTATGGCTACACCTTC
d_gene: -; abundance: -; j_gene: TRBJ2-1; v_gene: TRBV11-3; CDR3aa: CASSLGLVDLDEQFF; CDR3nt: TGTGCCAGCAGCTTAGGTTTAGTGGACTTGGATGAGCAGTTCTTC
d_gene: -; abundance: -; j_gene: TRBJ2-7; v_gene: TRBV12-3/TRBV12-4; CDR3aa: CASRGGRLYEQYF; CDR3nt: TGTGCCAGCAGAGGAGGCAGACTTTACGAGCAGTACTTC
d_gene: TRBD1; abundance: -; j_gene: TRBJ2-3; v_gene: TRBV20-1; CDR3aa: CSATNRGPTDTQYF; CDR3nt: TGCAGTGCTACTAACAGGGGGCCCACAGATACGCAGTATTTT
d_gene: -; abundance: few; j_gene: TRBJ1-3; v_gene: TRBV11-3; CDR3aa: CASRRTSSGNTIYF; CDR3nt: TGTGCCAGCAGACGGACAAGCTCTGGAAACACCATATATTTT
d_gene: TRBD1; abundance: -; j_gene: TRBJ1-1; v_gene: TRBV28; CDR3aa: CASMTGAPFAFF; CDR3nt: TGTGCCAGCATGACAGGGGCGCCGTTTGCTTTCTTT
d_gene: TRBD1; abundance: medium-sized; j_gene: TRBJ1-5; v_gene: TRBV28; CDR3aa: CASSLYRGWGQPQHF; CDR3nt: TGTGCCAGCAGTTTATACAGGGGATGGGGTCAGCCCCAGCATTTT
d_gene: -; abundance: -; j_gene: TRBJ1-1; v_gene: TRBV6-5; CDR3aa: CASSSGGGSNTEAFF; CDR3nt: TGTGCCAGCAGTTCTGGTGGCGGTTCGAACACTGAAGCTTTCTTT
d_gene: -; abundance: -; j_gene: TRBJ1-5; v_gene: TRBV11-2; CDR3aa: CASSLNAGNQPQHF; CDR3nt: TGTGCCAGCAGCTTAAATGCGGGGAATCAGCCCCAGCATTTT
d_gene: -; abundance: few; j_gene: TRBJ2-1; v_gene: TRBV11-2; CDR3aa: CASSLDRANNEQFF; CDR3nt: TGTGCCAGCAGCTTAGATAGGGCCAACAATGAGCAGTTCTTC
d_gene: -; abundance: few; j_gene: TRBJ1-2; v_gene: TRBV12-3/TRBV12-4; CDR3aa: CASSLGVTHGYTF; CDR3nt: TGTGCCAGCAGCTTAGGGGTTACCCATGGCTACACCTTC
d_gene: TRBD1; abundance: -; j_gene: TRBJ2-1; v_gene: TRBV6-2/TRBV6-3; CDR3aa: CASTDRATYNEQFF; CDR3nt: TGTGCCAGTACCGACAGGGCCACCTACAATGAGCAGTTCTTC
d_gene: -; abundance: few; j_gene: TRBJ1-6; v_gene: TRBV7-2; CDR3aa: CASSHPLRKRVPLHF; CDR3nt: TGTGCCAGCAGCCACCCGCTTAGGAAGCGGGTACCCCTCCACTTT
d_gene: TRBD2; abundance: -; j_gene: TRBJ2-3; v_gene: TRBV10-3; CDR3aa: CAAGTSGDTDTQYF; CDR3nt: TGTGCCGCCGGGACTAGCGGGGATACAGATACGCAGTATTTT
d_gene: TRBD2; abundance: -; j_gene: TRBJ2-5; v_gene: TRBV27; CDR3aa: CASSPSGGYQETQYF; CDR3nt: TGTGCCAGCAGCCCTAGCGGGGGGTACCAAGAGACCCAGTACTTC
d_gene: -; abundance: -; j_gene: TRBJ2-7; v_gene: TRBV23-1; CDR3aa: CASSQPPLAYEQYF; CDR3nt: TGCGCCAGCAGTCAGCCCCCGTTGGCCTACGAGCAGTACTTC
d_gene: TRBD2; abundance: few; j_gene: TRBJ2-1; v_gene: TRBV20-1; CDR3aa: CSARDRKVAGGSYNEQFF; CDR3nt: TGCAGTGCTAGAGATCGGAAGGTAGCGGGGGGCTCCTACAATGAGCAGTTCTTC
d_gene: TRBD1; abundance: few; j_gene: TRBJ1-5; v_gene: TRBV7-3; CDR3aa: CASSHPPGTGVDQPQHF; CDR3nt: TGTGCCAGCAGTCACCCCCCCGGGACAGGGGTCGATCAGCCCCAGCATTTT
d_gene: -; abundance: -; j_gene: TRBJ1-1; v_gene: TRBV19; CDR3aa: CASSIGQAMNTEAFF; CDR3nt: TGTGCCAGTAGTATAGGACAGGCCATGAACACTGAAGCTTTCTTT
d_gene: TRBD1; abundance: -; j_gene: TRBJ1-2; v_gene: TRBV2; CDR3aa: CASRGTGDYGYTF; CDR3nt: TGTGCCAGCAGGGGGACAGGGGACTATGGCTACACCTTC
d_gene: TRBD1; abundance: -; j_gene: TRBJ2-5; v_gene: TRBV2; CDR3aa: CASSERSRGLETQYF; CDR3nt: TGTGCCAGCAGTGAAAGGTCCAGGGGGCTCGAGACCCAGTACTTC
d_gene: -; abundance: -; j_gene: TRBJ1-2; v_gene: TRBV7-2; CDR3aa: CASSLAPGRGYTF; CDR3nt: TGTGCCAGCAGCTTAGCCCCCGGGCGGGGCTACACCTTC
d_gene: TRBD2; abundance: -; j_gene: TRBJ2-1; v_gene: TRBV6-1; CDR3aa: CASRPSGMRRTSYNEQFF; CDR3nt: TGTGCCAGCAGGCCTAGCGGGATGCGTCGAACCTCCTACAATGAGCAGTTCTTC
d_gene: -; abundance: -; j_gene: TRBJ1-3; v_gene: TRBV9; CDR3aa: CASSVAPKGGNTIYF; CDR3nt: TGTGCCAGCAGCGTAGCACCTAAAGGCGGAAACACCATATATTTT
d_gene: -; abundance: -; j_gene: TRBJ2-7; v_gene: TRBV15; CDR3aa: CATSKWGGSTTYEQYF; CDR3nt: TGTGCCACCAGCAAGTGGGGCGGGTCTACTACCTACGAGCAGTACTTC
d_gene: TRBD1; abundance: once; j_gene: TRBJ2-7; v_gene: TRBV7-2; CDR3aa: CASRHTGGLFNEQYF; CDR3nt: TGTGCCAGCAGGCACACAGGGGGACTCTTCAACGAGCAGTACTTC
d_gene: -; abundance: once; j_gene: TRBJ1-4; v_gene: TRBV2; CDR3aa: CASSGPDGNEKLFF; CDR3nt: TGTGCCAGCAGTGGACCAGACGGGAATGAAAAACTGTTTTTT
d_gene: -; abundance: few; j_gene: TRBJ2-4; v_gene: TRBV20-1; CDR3aa: CSARSLAGWDIQYF; CDR3nt: TGCAGTGCTAGGAGCCTCGCGGGATGGGACATTCAGTACTTC
d_gene: TRBD2; abundance: -; j_gene: TRBJ2-2; v_gene: TRBV7-2; CDR3aa: CASSSRPLAGGNTGELFF; CDR3nt: TGTGCCAGCAGCTCACGCCCACTAGCGGGGGGGAACACCGGGGAGCTGTTTTTT
d_gene: TRBD1; abundance: few; j_gene: TRBJ1-2; v_gene: TRBV14; CDR3aa: CASSHPPTGHGYGYTF; CDR3nt: TGTGCCAGCAGCCATCCCCCGACAGGGCATGGCTATGGCTACACCTTC
d_gene: -; abundance: -; j_gene: TRBJ2-1; v_gene: TRBV12-3/TRBV12-4; CDR3aa: CASRTGSGYNEQFF; CDR3nt: TGTGCCAGCAGGACTGGGAGCGGTTACAATGAGCAGTTCTTC
d_gene: -; abundance: hyperexpanded; j_gene: TRBJ1-5; v_gene: TRBV7-2; CDR3aa: CASSPRGDQPQHF; CDR3nt: TGTGCCAGCAGCCCTAGGGGGGATCAGCCCCAGCATTTT
d_gene: -; abundance: -; j_gene: TRBJ2-5; v_gene: TRBV20-1; CDR3aa: CSAAYGSQETQYF; CDR3nt: TGCAGTGCTGCCTACGGTAGCCAAGAGACCCAGTACTTC
d_gene: TRBD1; abundance: once; j_gene: TRBJ1-2; v_gene: TRBV27; CDR3aa: CASSPLPGQGNVGYTF; CDR3nt: TGTGCCAGCAGCCCTCTCCCGGGACAGGGGAATGTGGGCTACACCTTC
d_gene: -; abundance: -; j_gene: TRBJ1-6; v_gene: TRBV14; CDR3aa: CASSQGLVSPLHF; CDR3nt: TGTGCCAGCAGCCAAGGCTTAGTCTCACCCCTCCACTTT
d_gene: -; abundance: -; j_gene: TRBJ2-7; v_gene: TRBV5-1; CDR3aa: CASSLVGGPSGEQYF; CDR3nt: TGCGCCAGCAGCTTGGTAGGGGGGCCGTCCGGCGAGCAGTACTTC
d_gene: -; abundance: -; j_gene: TRBJ1-5; v_gene: TRBV12-5; CDR3aa: CASGLTVGAADNQPQHF; CDR3nt: TGTGCTAGTGGTTTGACTGTGGGGGCCGCTGATAATCAGCCCCAGCATTTT